Listed below are T cell receptor beta chains from one sample, sequenced in a study of OX40 agonist ivuxolimab in advanced cancers. Clones were sequenced by immunoSEQ multiplex PCR, and TCRdb holds only the in-frame ones, with some missing. The table has more than 35,000 clones, about four fifths seen once. Sample: CD4+ or CD8+ T cells sorted from blood, taken in a trial of the OX40 agonist ivuxolimab. All receptors come from an adult with an advanced solid tumor such as melanoma, head and neck, liver or kidney cancer. Both conserved end residues are part of each CDR3. Rows give clone size only sometimes, using once, few, many, or a class for an expanded clone.

clone_size: .
j_call: TRBJ2-7
v_call: TRBV28
cdr3_aa: CASSFVGEVTYEQYF

clone_size: .
j_call: TRBJ2-7
v_call: TRBV27
cdr3_aa: CASSLIDSYEQYF

clone_size: .
j_call: TRBJ1-6
v_call: TRBV30
cdr3_aa: CAWSVDNNSPLHF

clone_size: .
j_call: TRBJ2-5
v_call: TRBV5-1
cdr3_aa: CASSWDLETQYF

clone_size: .
j_call: TRBJ1-1
v_call: TRBV5-4
cdr3_aa: CASRVRGNTEAFF

clone_size: once
j_call: TRBJ2-1
v_call: TRBV5-1
cdr3_aa: CASSSNSGGFMDHNEQFF

clone_size: .
j_call: TRBJ2-7
v_call: TRBV6-1
cdr3_aa: CASSERSGRPYEQYF

clone_size: .
j_call: TRBJ1-6
v_call: TRBV7-9
cdr3_aa: CASSPDRVYSPLHF

clone_size: .
j_call: TRBJ2-1
v_call: TRBV6-6
cdr3_aa: CASSPRERGGEQFF

clone_size: .
j_call: TRBJ2-1
v_call: TRBV28
cdr3_aa: CASSLGRGSGYSYNEQFF

clone_size: .
j_call: TRBJ1-1
v_call: TRBV21-1
cdr3_aa: CASSKGGSLNTEAFF

clone_size: .
j_call: TRBJ2-2
v_call: TRBV4-1
cdr3_aa: CASSQVGYTGELFF

clone_size: .
j_call: TRBJ1-2
v_call: TRBV5-6
cdr3_aa: CASSFSGQGLGYTF

clone_size: .
j_call: TRBJ2-7
v_call: TRBV19
cdr3_aa: CASSWQVFLYEQYF

clone_size: .
j_call: TRBJ1-1
v_call: TRBV19
cdr3_aa: CASSLQGSETEAFF

clone_size: once
j_call: TRBJ2-1
v_call: TRBV7-8
cdr3_aa: CASSLGVGEQFF

clone_size: .
j_call: TRBJ2-3
v_call: TRBV11-2
cdr3_aa: CASSFSGGGTDTQYF

clone_size: .
j_call: TRBJ1-5
v_call: TRBV10-3
cdr3_aa: CAISTYGNQPQHF

clone_size: .
j_call: TRBJ1-1
v_call: TRBV19
cdr3_aa: CASTPGGVRGEAFF

clone_size: .
j_call: TRBJ1-5
v_call: TRBV6-5
cdr3_aa: CASSYGSNQPQHF

clone_size: .
j_call: TRBJ2-2
v_call: TRBV28
cdr3_aa: CASSSGTSGHTGELFF

clone_size: .
j_call: TRBJ2-1
v_call: TRBV7-3
cdr3_aa: CASSPTKSTSGGIGEQFF

clone_size: .
j_call: .
v_call: TRBV4-3
cdr3_aa: CASSQDPENPYEQYF

clone_size: medium-sized
j_call: TRBJ2-1
v_call: TRBV11-2
cdr3_aa: CASSRWSNEQFF

clone_size: .
j_call: TRBJ1-5
v_call: TRBV27
cdr3_aa: CASSLASSQPQHF

clone_size: .
j_call: TRBJ2-1
v_call: TRBV15
cdr3_aa: CATSRGLGGGINEQFF

clone_size: .
j_call: TRBJ1-2
v_call: TRBV14
cdr3_aa: CASSRSGEGQRYTF

clone_size: .
j_call: TRBJ2-7
v_call: TRBV19
cdr3_aa: CASSPRQGGYYEQYF

clone_size: .
j_call: TRBJ1-1
v_call: TRBV2
cdr3_aa: CATRQGFTEAFF

clone_size: .
j_call: TRBJ1-1
v_call: TRBV7-8
cdr3_aa: CASSQGQGPPPFF

clone_size: few
j_call: TRBJ2-7
v_call: TRBV5-4
cdr3_aa: CASSFGGTPYEQYF

clone_size: .
j_call: TRBJ1-1
v_call: TRBV30
cdr3_aa: CAWTQGGNTEAFF

clone_size: .
j_call: TRBJ1-3
v_call: TRBV27
cdr3_aa: CASSPGGNTIYF

clone_size: .
j_call: TRBJ1-2
v_call: TRBV7-2
cdr3_aa: CASSSSVNRQNHGYTF

clone_size: .
j_call: TRBJ2-7
v_call: TRBV19
cdr3_aa: CASSISPVGPEQYF

clone_size: .
j_call: TRBJ1-2
v_call: TRBV11-3
cdr3_aa: CASSAGNYGYTF

clone_size: .
j_call: TRBJ2-7
v_call: TRBV7-9
cdr3_aa: CASSPTSGGTPYEQYF

clone_size: .
j_call: TRBJ2-1
v_call: TRBV5-1
cdr3_aa: CASSLDRGLNEQFF

clone_size: .
j_call: TRBJ2-2
v_call: TRBV19
cdr3_aa: CASSILNGELFF

clone_size: .
j_call: TRBJ2-5
v_call: TRBV4-3
cdr3_aa: CASSQHWGTEGETQYF

clone_size: .
j_call: TRBJ2-4
v_call: TRBV19
cdr3_aa: CASGLAGGSAKNIQYF

clone_size: .
j_call: TRBJ2-1
v_call: TRBV11-1
cdr3_aa: CASSLIGASIHEQFF

clone_size: .
j_call: TRBJ2-7
v_call: TRBV10-3
cdr3_aa: CAISESMWTGFEQYF

clone_size: .
j_call: TRBJ2-1
v_call: TRBV5-3
cdr3_aa: CARSPISGRTYNEQFF

clone_size: .
j_call: TRBJ2-3
v_call: TRBV9
cdr3_aa: CASSVGGTDTQYF

clone_size: .
j_call: TRBJ2-3
v_call: TRBV2
cdr3_aa: CASGGLAGVLRTDTQYF

clone_size: .
j_call: TRBJ2-7
v_call: TRBV28
cdr3_aa: CASTWEGALGEQYF

clone_size: .
j_call: TRBJ1-5
v_call: TRBV28
cdr3_aa: CASGTLTGGADNQPQHF